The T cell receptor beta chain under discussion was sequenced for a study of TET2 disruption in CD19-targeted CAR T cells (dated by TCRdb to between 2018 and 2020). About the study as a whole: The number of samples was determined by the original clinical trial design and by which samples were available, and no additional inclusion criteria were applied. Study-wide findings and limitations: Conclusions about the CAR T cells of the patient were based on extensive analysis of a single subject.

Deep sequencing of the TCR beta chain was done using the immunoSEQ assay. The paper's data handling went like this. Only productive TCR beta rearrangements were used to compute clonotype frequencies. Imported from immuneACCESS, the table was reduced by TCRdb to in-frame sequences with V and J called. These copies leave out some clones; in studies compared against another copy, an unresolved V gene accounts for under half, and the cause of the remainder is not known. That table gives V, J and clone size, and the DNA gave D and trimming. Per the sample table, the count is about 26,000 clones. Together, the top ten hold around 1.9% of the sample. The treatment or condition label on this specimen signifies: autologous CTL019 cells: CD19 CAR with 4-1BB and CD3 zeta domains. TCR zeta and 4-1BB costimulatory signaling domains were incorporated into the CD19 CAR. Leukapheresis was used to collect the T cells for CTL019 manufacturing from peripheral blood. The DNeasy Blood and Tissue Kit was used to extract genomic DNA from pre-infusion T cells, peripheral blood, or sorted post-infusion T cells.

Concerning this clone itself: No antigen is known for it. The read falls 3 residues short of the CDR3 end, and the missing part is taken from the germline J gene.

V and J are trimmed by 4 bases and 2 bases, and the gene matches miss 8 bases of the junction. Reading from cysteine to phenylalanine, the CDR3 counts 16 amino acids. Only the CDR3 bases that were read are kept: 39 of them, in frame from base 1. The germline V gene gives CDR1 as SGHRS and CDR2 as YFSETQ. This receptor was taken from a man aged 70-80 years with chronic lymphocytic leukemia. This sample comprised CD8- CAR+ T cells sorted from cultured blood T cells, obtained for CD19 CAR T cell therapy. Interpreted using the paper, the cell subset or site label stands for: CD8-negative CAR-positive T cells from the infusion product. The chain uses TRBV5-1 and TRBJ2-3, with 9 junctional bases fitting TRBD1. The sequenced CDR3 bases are TGCGCCAGCAGCACCGGACAGGGGCAAACCACAGATACG. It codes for CASSTGQGQTTDT. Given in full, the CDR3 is CASSTGQGQTTDTQYF.